Listed below are T cell receptor beta chains from one sample, sequenced in a study of blood T cells in healthy people across ages. TCRdb passed the 5' RACE reads through MiXCR, listing each CDR3 protein once. The table records about 1.7 million distinct CDR3 sequences, roughly 30% of them present only once. The sequencing sample was made of blood. All receptors come from a woman in her twenties or thirties in good health. Each CDR3 is given with its conserved first and last residue. The order of the fields is V gene, D gene, clone size, J gene, CDR3 protein, CDR3 DNA. D genes are given only for firm matches. Not all rows give a size; the values are once, few, many and, for expanded clones, a class.

>TRBV7-3|-|-|TRBJ1-2
CASSLGVGAGGGYTF
TGTGCCAGCAGCTTAGGTGTTGGTGCAGGAGGTGGCTACACCTTC
>TRBV7-2|-|many|TRBJ2-1
CASSPYRSGAMSEQFF
TGTGCCAGCAGCCCCTATCGGTCTGGGGCCATGAGTGAGCAGTTCTTC
>TRBV2|TRBD1|few|TRBJ2-3
CASSEGTGWTDTQYF
TGTGCCAGTAGCGAGGGGACAGGGTGGACAGATACGCAGTATTTT
>TRBV2|-|few|TRBJ2-4
CARRTAGDIQYF
TGTGCCCGACGGACGGCCGGGGACATTCAGTACTTC
>TRBV4-1|-|many|TRBJ1-2
CASSQDQRDVGYTF
TGCGCCAGCAGCCAAGATCAAAGAGACGTCGGCTACACCTTC
>TRBV7-2|-|-|TRBJ2-7
CASSLKATLAGEQYF
TGTGCCAGCAGCTTAAAAGCGACACTCGCCGGGGAGCAGTACTTC
>TRBV7-8|TRBD2|-|TRBJ2-3
CASSPLGRGGSDTQYF
TGTGCCAGCAGCCCCCTAGGTCGCGGGGGTTCAGATACGCAGTATTTT
>TRBV19|TRBD1|-|TRBJ2-3
CASSNQGERTDTQYF
TGTGCCAGTAGTAACCAGGGGGAACGAACAGATACGCAGTATTTT
>TRBV10-3|-|many|TRBJ2-5
CAISEPRETQYF
TGTGCCATCAGTGAGCCTAGGGAGACCCAGTACTTC
>TRBV14|TRBD1|few|TRBJ2-7
CASSLLPGTGIYEQYF
TGTGCCAGCAGCCTCCTCCCCGGGACAGGGATCTACGAGCAGTACTTC